In its sample, the clone carrying this TCR beta chain was seen a few times. The data were obtained in a study of human T cells and chemical hapten exposure. Study background: In the approximately 24-week study, patients were dosed weekly with diphenylcyclopropenone on the scalp throughout.

Per the germline V gene, CDR1 is SEHNR and CDR2 is FQNEAQ (reference sequence). This CDR3 contains 12 residues. Deletions cut 5 bases from V and 9 bases from J, with 11 bases between. The library labeled individual cDNA molecules by adding unique molecular identifiers to them. TCRdb re-called the RACE reads through MiXCR, storing one row per CDR3 protein. The table has tens of thousands of distinct CDR3 sequences, about 9% seen once. Noted time point: patch test 2, 6 weeks after DPC sensitization. Treatment noted: therapeutic diphenylcyclopropenone sensitization with weekly scalp DPC. Sequencing used whole blood, obtained in connection with sensitization to the hapten diphenylcyclopropenone (DPC). This chain joins TRBV7-9 and TRBJ2-1; no clear D gene. This sequence originates from a woman between 45 and 65 years old with alopecia areata. Some clones in this sample may be carry-over from other donors' samples. The CDR3 coding sequence is TGTGCCAGCAGCCCCCAAGGTCCTGAGCAGTTCTTC. The encoded protein is CASSPQGPEQFF.